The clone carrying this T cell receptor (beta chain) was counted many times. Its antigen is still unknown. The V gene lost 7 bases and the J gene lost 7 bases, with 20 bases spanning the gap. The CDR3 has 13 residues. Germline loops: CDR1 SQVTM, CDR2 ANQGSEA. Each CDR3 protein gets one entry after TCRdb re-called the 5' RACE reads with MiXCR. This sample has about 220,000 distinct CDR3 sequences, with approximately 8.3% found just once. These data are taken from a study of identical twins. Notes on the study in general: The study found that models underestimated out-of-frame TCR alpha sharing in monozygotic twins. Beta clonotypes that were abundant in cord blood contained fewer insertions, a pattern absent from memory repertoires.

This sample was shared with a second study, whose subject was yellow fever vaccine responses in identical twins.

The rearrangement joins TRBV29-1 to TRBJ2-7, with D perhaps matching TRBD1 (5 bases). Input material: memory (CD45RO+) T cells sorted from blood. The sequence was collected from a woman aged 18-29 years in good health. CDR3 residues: CSGRQTSLGEQYF. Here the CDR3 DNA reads TGCAGCGGACGACAGACCTCTCTGGGGGAGCAGTACTTC.